This TCR beta chain appears in the sequencing data of a study of CD8 T cells in ankylosing spondylitis. There are a few counts of this clonotype. The antigen is unknown. Germline CDR1 is GTSNPN and CDR2 is SVGIG (reference sequence). The CDR3 is 13 residues long. V was trimmed by 3 bases and J by 4 bases, leaving 10 bases between them. Study-level results: Matched synovial fluid from ankylosing spondylitis patients was reported to be enriched for disease-linked clones.

TCRdb re-derived calls from the 5' RACE reads in MiXCR, one entry per CDR3 protein. The data show roughly 160,000 distinct CDR3 sequences, with around a tenth seen just once and 25% to 30% held by the top ten. This TCR was sampled from a male donor with ankylosing spondylitis or in good health (not recorded which). Sequenced input: blood, either unsorted or a sorted T cell fraction (not recorded which). V is TRBV30 and J is TRBJ1-3; D remains ambiguous. The CDR3 DNA is TGTGCCTGGAGCGCCCCCCTGGGAAACACCATATATTTT. It codes for CAWSAPLGNTIYF.